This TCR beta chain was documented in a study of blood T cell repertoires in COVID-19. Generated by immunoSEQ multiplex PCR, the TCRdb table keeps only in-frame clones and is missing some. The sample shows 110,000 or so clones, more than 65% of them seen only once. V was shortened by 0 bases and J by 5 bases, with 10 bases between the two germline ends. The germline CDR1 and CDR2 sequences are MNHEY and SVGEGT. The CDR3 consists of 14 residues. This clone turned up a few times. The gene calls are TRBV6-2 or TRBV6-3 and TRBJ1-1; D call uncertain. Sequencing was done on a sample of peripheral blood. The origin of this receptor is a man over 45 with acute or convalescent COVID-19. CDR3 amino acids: CASSYSNGRTEAFF. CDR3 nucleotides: TGTGCCAGCAGTTACTCGAACGGGAGGACTGAAGCTTTCTTT.